Listed here are 20 T cell receptor beta chains from one sample, sequenced in a study of OX40 agonist ivuxolimab in advanced cancers. Sequenced by immunoSEQ multiplex PCR; TCRdb stores in-frame clones only, minus some. The sample yields roughly 64,000 clones, around 80% seen once. The sequencing used CD4+ or CD8+ T cells sorted from blood, collected in a trial of the OX40 agonist ivuxolimab. The receptors stem from an adult with an advanced solid tumor such as melanoma, head and neck, liver or kidney cancer.

This clone showed up just a few times. The V call is TRBV4-1, the J call TRBJ1-1; no firm D call. The germline V gene has CDR1 MGHRA and CDR2 YSYEKL. The CDR3 is made up of 16 amino acids. V lost 6 bases and J 3 bases, leaving 20 bases between the germline ends. The CDR3 nucleotides are TGCGCCAGCAGTCCAGTGGGCAGGAAGACCTACACTGAAGCTTTCTTT. Translated, it gives CASSPVGRKTYTEAFF.

The chain uses TRBV5-4 and TRBJ2-7; D assignment may be TRBD1 or TRBD2 (6 bases each). CDR1 SGHNT and CDR2 YYREEE come from the germline V gene (reference sequence). This CDR3 contains 16 residues. The V and J ends lost 1 base and 5 bases respectively, with 19 bases between them. The CDR3 DNA reads as TGTGCCAGCAGCTTGAGGATAGGGGGGTCTTTGGACGAGCAGTACTTC. Translating it yields CASSLRIGGSLDEQYF.

The chain recombines TRBV6-1 with TRBJ1-1; D gene unclear. Per germline, CDR1 MNHNS and CDR2 SASEGT. The CDR3 consists of 13 residues. The V and J ends lost 6 bases and 11 bases respectively, with 19 bases between them. This chain's CDR3 is CASSLDSPNRAFF. The CDR3, as DNA: TGTGCCAGCAGCCTTGACTCTCCTAACCGGGCTTTCTTT.

The V call is TRBV6-1, the J call TRBJ1-6; no clear D gene. V lost 3 bases to trimming and J lost 10 bases, with 13 bases between them. The CDR3 sequence is 14 residues long. Germline CDR1 reads MNHNS; CDR2 reads SASEGT. DNA for the CDR3: TGTGCCAGCAGTGACGCTCCAGGAGTATCACCCCTCCACTTT. It specifies CASSDAPGVSPLHF.

The rearrangement links TRBV28 to TRBJ1-3; maybe TRBD1 (6 bases). The germline V gene has CDR1 MDHEN and CDR2 SYDVKM. This CDR3 contains 13 residues. V was shortened by 8 bases and J by 2 bases, with 10 bases between the two germline ends. The CDR3 DNA sequence: TGTGCCAGCGAGGGGGGGCCTGGAAACACCATATATTTT. As protein: CASEGGPGNTIYF.

The chain employs TRBV28 and TRBJ2-7; perhaps TRBD2 as D (6 bases). Germline V CDR1 and CDR2: MDHEN, SYDVKM. The germline V and J ends were trimmed by 4 bases and 2 bases, with 12 bases remaining between them. The CDR3 length is 14 residues. The chain's CDR3 is CASSSQRAAYEQYF. CDR3 DNA: TGTGCCAGCAGTTCCCAGCGGGCAGCCTACGAGCAGTACTTC.

The genes are TRBV7-3 and TRBJ1-2, with 9 bases fitting TRBD1. The CDR3 loop spans 14 amino acids. Trimming cost V 3 bases and J 5 bases; bases outside gene matches: 4. Germline loops: CDR1 SGHTA, CDR2 FQGTGA. CDR3 sequence reads: CASSLDRGAYGYTF. DNA for the CDR3: TGTGCCAGCAGCTTGGACAGGGGCGCTTATGGCTACACCTTC.

The chain combines TRBV19 with TRBJ2-7, with D perhaps TRBD1 or TRBD2 (5 bases each). Germline assignment: CDR1 LNHDA and CDR2 SQIVND (reference sequence). The CDR3 totals 13 residues. V lost 10 bases and J lost 0, with 13 bases in between. CDR3 amino acids: CATSPGPSYEQYF. The DNA for the CDR3 is TGTGCCACCTCCCCGGGACCCTCCTACGAGCAGTACTTC.

The chain has TRBV11-3 and TRBJ2-6; TRBD1 aligns across 9 bases. The CDR3 has 18 residues. Unmatched junction bases numbered 12, after V lost 5 bases and J lost 4 bases. The germline CDR1 and CDR2 sequences are SGHNT and YENEEA. The DNA of the CDR3 is TGTGCCAGCAGCCCGGACAGGGGTCCCCTCAGGGGGGCCAACGTCCTGACTTTC. This gives the protein CASSPDRGPLRGANVLTF.

The V call is TRBV7-2, the J call TRBJ2-1; weak D call: TRBD1 (5 bases). Trimming pared 5 bases from V and 2 bases from J, leaving 13 bases between. The length of the CDR3 is 15 residues. From germline, CDR1 is SGHTA and CDR2 FQGNSA. The CDR3 DNA reads TGTGCCAGCAGCCCGGCCCAGGGCGCCTACAATGAGCAGTTCTTC. Translated, it gives CASSPAQGAYNEQFF.

The V call is TRBV6-5, the J call TRBJ2-5; D unresolved. The CDR3 loop spans 14 amino acids. CDR1 is MNHEY, CDR2 SVGAGI, per germline. V lost 2 bases and J lost 5, with 12 bases in between. The CDR3 region has the DNA TGTGCCAGCAGTTACAGGGCGGATGGGGAGACCCAGTACTTC. The encoded protein is CASSYRADGETQYF.

The V and J genes are TRBV30 and TRBJ2-5; no clear D. The DNA end is a closer match to TRBJ2-7, so the J assignment may be wrong. There are 13 residues in the CDR3. Germline V gene data show CDR1 as GTSNPN and CDR2 as SVGIG (reference sequence). The DNA of the CDR3 is TGTGCCTGGAGTGTCGGCAGATCCTACGAGCAGTACTTC. Translation: CAWSVGRSYEQYF.

This rearrangement joins TRBV7-2 to TRBJ2-1, with D uncertain. Germline values: CDR1 SGHTA, CDR2 FQGNSA. CDR3 length: 13 residues. The ends were cut back, 1 base at V and 8 bases at J, with 9 bases in the middle. CDR3 coding DNA: TGTGCCAGCAGCTTAGAGGCCGAGTATGAGCAGTTCTTC. This sequence encodes CASSLEAEYEQFF.

This clone appeared a single time. The rearrangement uses TRBV27 and TRBJ2-6; D may match TRBD1 or TRBD2 (6 bases each). The CDR3 has 14 amino acids. The V end was cut by 4 bases, the J end by 8 bases, with 12 bases between. CDR1 MNHEY and CDR2 SMNVEV come from the germline V gene (reference sequence). CDR3 protein: CASSSQGGSNVLTF. In DNA, the CDR3 is TGTGCCAGCAGTTCACAGGGAGGTTCCAACGTCCTGACTTTC.

This chain joins TRBV7-2 and TRBJ1-5; D gene unclear. The CDR3 length is 13 residues. From germline, CDR1 is SGHTA and CDR2 FQGNSA. Deletions cut 1 base from V and 7 bases from J, with 8 bases between. This CDR3 is CASSLDVAQPQHF. The CDR3 DNA reads as TGTGCCAGCAGCTTAGACGTTGCGCAGCCCCAGCATTTT.

The V gene is TRBV5-1, the J gene TRBJ1-1; TRBD1 aligns across 7 bases. V shed 6 bases, J shed 2 bases, and the junction held 7 bases outside the gene matches. Germline values: CDR1 SGHRS, CDR2 YFSETQ. This CDR3 has 14 residues. CDR3 coding DNA: TGCGCCAGCACAGTGACAGGGCTCAACACTGAAGCTTTCTTT. This translates into CASTVTGLNTEAFF.

The chain uses TRBV5-3 and TRBJ2-7; unclear D gene. TRBV5-3 is assigned to the ORF class and has an uncertain function. Between the trimmed V and J ends, which lost 0 bases and 2 bases, there was a span of 15 bases. This CDR3 is built from 16 residues. The CDR3 DNA follows: TGTGCCAGAAGCTTGGAAGCGTCCAAAGGGCCCTACGAGCAGTACTTC. This codes for CARSLEASKGPYEQYF.

The V call is TRBV28, the J call TRBJ1-2; weak D call: TRBD1 (5 bases). The CDR3 is 14 residues long. Germline-derived CDR1 and CDR2 are MDHEN and SYDVKM. With 6 bases removed from V and 4 bases from J, the gap between germline ends came to 15 bases. The CDR3 reads CASSDSLLTYGYTF. The CDR3 DNA is TGTGCCAGCAGCGACAGCCTCCTAACCTATGGCTACACCTTC.

V and J are TRBV9 and TRBJ1-6; weak D call: TRBD1 (5 bases). Germline loops: CDR1 SGDLS, CDR2 YYNGEE. The CDR3 totals 15 residues. Deletions cut 0 bases from V and 6 bases from J, with 10 bases between. The CDR3 nucleotides read TGTGCCAGCAGCGTAGGCAGGGAGAGTAATTCACCCCTCCACTTT. Translation: CASSVGRESNSPLHF.

The rearrangement uses TRBV19 and TRBJ1-3; maybe TRBD1 (5 bases). The germline CDR1 and CDR2 sequences are LNHDA and SQIVND (reference sequence). Trimming pared 2 bases from V and 4 bases from J, leaving 12 bases between. The CDR3 is made up of 15 amino acids. In nucleotides, the CDR3 is TGTGCCAGTAGTATACAAGGGGCGCGAGGAAACACCATATATTTT. It specifies CASSIQGARGNTIYF.